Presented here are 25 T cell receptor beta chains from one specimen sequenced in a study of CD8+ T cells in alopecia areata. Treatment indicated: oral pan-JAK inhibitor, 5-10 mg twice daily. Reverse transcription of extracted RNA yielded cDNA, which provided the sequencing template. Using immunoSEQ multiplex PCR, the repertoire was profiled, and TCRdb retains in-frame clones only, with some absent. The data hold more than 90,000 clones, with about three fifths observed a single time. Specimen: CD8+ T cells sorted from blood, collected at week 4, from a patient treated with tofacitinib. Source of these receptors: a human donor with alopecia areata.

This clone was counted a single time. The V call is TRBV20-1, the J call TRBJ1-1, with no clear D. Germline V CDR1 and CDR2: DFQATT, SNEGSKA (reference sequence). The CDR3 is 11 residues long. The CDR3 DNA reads TGCAGAGGCCCGTATAACACTGAAGCTTTCTTT. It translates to CRGPYNTEAFF.

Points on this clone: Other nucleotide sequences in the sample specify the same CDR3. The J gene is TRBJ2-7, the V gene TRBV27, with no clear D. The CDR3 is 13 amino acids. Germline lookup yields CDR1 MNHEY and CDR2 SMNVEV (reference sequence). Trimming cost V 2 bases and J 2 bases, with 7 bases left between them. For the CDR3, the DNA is TGTGCCAGCAGTTTAAGGGCCACCTACGAGCAGTACTTC. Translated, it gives CASSLRATYEQYF.

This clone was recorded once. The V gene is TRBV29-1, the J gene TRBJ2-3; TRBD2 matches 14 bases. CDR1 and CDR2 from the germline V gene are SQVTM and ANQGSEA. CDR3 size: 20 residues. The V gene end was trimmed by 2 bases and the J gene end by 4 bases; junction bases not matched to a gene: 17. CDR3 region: CSVESWPGLAGAPESDTQYF. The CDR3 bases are TGCAGCGTTGAATCCTGGCCGGGACTAGCGGGGGCCCCGGAGTCAGATACGCAGTATTTT.

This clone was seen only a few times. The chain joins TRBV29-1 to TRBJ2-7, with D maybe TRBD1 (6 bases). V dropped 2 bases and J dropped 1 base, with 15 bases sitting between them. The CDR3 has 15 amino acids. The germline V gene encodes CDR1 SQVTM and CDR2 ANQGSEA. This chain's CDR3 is CSVEQADRDSYEQYF. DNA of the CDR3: TGCAGCGTTGAACAGGCGGACAGAGATTCCTACGAGCAGTACTTC.

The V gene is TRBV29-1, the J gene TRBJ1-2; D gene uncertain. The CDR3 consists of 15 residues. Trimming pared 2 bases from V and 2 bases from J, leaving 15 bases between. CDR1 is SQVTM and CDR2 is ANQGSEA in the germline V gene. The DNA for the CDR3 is TGCAGCGTTGAACAGCGACCTTCCACGAACTATGGCTACACCTTC. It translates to CSVEQRPSTNYGYTF.

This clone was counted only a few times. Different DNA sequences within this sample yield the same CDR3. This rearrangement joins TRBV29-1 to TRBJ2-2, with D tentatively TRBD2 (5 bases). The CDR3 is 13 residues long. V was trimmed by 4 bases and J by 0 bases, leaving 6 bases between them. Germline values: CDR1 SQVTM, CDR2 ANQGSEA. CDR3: CSVAGSNTGELFF. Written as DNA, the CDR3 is TGCAGCGTTGCGGGGTCGAACACCGGGGAGCTGTTTTTT.

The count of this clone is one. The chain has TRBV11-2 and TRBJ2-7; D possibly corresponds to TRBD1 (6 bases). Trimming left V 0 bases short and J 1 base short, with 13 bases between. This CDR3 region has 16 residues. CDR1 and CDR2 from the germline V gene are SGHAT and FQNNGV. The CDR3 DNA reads TGTGCCAGCAGCTTAGAGTTCCAGGGACAATCCTACGAGCAGTACTTC. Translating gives CASSLEFQGQSYEQYF.

The CDR3 is CASSWRPFVHYGYTF. The CDR3 bases are TGCGCCAGCAGCTGGAGACCCTTTGTTCACTATGGCTACACCTTC. The chain has TRBV5-1 and TRBJ1-2; D not certain. With 3 bases removed from V and 3 bases from J, the gap between germline ends came to 15 bases. In germline, CDR1 is SGHRS, CDR2 YFSETQ. The CDR3 totals 15 residues.

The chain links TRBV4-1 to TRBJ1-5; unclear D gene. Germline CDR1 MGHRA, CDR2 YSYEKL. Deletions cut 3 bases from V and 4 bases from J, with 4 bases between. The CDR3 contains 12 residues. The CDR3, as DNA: TGCGCCAGCAGCCAGCCAAATCAGCCCCAGCATTTT. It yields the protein CASSQPNQPQHF.

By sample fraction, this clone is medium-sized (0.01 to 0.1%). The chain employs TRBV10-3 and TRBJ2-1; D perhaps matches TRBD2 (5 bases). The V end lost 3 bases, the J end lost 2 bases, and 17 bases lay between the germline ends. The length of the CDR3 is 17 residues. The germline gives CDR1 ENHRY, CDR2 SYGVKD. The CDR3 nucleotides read TGTGCCATCAGTGAAAAGCCGGCTAGCTTGACCTACAATGAGCAGTTCTTC. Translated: CAISEKPASLTYNEQFF.

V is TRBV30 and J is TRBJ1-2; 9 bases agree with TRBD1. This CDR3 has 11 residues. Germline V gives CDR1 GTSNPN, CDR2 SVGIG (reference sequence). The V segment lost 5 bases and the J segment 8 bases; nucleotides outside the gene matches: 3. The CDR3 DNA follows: TGTGCCTGGTGGACAGGGGTCGGCTACACCTTC. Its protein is CAWWTGVGYTF.

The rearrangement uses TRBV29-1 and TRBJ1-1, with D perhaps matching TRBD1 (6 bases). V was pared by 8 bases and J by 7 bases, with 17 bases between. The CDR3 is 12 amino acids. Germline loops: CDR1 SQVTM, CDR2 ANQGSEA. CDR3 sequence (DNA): TGCAGCTCGGACAGTGGTGTTAATGAAGCTTTCTTT. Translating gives CSSDSGVNEAFF.

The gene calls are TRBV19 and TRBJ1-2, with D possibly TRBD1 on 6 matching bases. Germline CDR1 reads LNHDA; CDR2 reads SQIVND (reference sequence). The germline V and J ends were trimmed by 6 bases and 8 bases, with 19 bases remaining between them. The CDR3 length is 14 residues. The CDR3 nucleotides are TGTGCCAGTAGGGAGGACAGCGGGGTCATGGGCTACACCTTC. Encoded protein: CASREDSGVMGYTF.

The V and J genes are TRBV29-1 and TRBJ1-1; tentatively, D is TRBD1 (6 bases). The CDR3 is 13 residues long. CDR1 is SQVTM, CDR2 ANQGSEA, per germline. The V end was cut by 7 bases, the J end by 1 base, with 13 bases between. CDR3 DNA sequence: TGCAGCGCCGGGACAATAGAGAACACTGAAGCTTTCTTT. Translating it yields CSAGTIENTEAFF.

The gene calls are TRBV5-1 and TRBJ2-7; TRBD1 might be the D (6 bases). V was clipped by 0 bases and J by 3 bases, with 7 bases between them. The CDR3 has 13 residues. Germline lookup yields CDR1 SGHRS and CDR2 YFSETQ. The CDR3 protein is CASSLGTDYEQYF. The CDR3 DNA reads TGCGCCAGCAGCTTGGGGACAGACTACGAGCAGTACTTC.

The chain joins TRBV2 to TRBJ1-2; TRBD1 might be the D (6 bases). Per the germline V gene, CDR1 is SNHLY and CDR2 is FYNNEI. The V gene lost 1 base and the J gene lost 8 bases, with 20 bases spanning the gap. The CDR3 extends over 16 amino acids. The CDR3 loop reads CASSEVTGAGAGGYTF. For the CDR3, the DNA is TGTGCCAGCAGTGAAGTAACCGGGGCGGGGGCCGGAGGCTACACCTTC.

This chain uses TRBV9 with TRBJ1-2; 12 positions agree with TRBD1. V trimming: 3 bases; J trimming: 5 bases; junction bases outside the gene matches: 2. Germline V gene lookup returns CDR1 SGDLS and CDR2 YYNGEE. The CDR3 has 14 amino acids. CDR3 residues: CASSEGQGAYGYTF. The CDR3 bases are TGTGCCAGCAGCGAGGGACAGGGGGCGTATGGCTACACCTTC.

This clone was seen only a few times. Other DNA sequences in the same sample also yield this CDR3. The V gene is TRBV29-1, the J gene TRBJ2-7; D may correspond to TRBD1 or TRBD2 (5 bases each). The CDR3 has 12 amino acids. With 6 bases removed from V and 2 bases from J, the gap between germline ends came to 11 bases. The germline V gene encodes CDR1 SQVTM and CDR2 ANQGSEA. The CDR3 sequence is CSVERGTYEQYF. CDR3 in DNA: TGCAGCGTGGAGAGGGGTACCTACGAGCAGTACTTC.

The CDR3 reads CSVEAADGQMYGYTF. In nucleotides, the CDR3 is TGCAGCGTTGAAGCCGCGGATGGACAGATGTATGGCTACACCTTC. This chain connects TRBV29-1 to TRBJ1-2, with D maybe TRBD1 (6 bases). The V end lost 1 base, the J end lost 5 bases, and 17 bases lay between the germline ends. Germline V gene sequence: CDR1 SQVTM, CDR2 ANQGSEA. The CDR3 runs to 15 residues.

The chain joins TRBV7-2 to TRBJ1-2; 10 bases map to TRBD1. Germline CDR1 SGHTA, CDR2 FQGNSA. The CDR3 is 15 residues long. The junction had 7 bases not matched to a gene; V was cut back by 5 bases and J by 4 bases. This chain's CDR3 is CASSPTGTGAYGYTF. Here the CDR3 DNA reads TGTGCCAGCAGCCCGACAGGGACAGGGGCCTATGGCTACACCTTC.

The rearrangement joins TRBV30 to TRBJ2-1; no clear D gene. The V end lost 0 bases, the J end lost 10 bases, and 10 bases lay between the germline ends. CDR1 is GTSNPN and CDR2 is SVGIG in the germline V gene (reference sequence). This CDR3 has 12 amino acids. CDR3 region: CAWSVGPSEQFF. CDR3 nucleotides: TGTGCCTGGAGTGTAGGACCCTCCGAGCAGTTCTTC.

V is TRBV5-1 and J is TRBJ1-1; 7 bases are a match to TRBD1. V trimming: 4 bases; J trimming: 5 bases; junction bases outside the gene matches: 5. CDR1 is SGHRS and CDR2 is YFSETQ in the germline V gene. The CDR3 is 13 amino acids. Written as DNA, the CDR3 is TGCGCCAGCAGCGCATACAGGGGAACTGAAGCTTTCTTT. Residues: CASSAYRGTEAFF.

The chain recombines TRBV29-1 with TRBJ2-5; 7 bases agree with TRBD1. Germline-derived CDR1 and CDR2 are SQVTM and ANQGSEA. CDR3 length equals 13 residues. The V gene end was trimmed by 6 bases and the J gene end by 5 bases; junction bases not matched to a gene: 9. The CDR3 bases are TGCAGCGTACCTACAGGGGAGTGGGAGACCCAGTACTTC. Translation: CSVPTGEWETQYF. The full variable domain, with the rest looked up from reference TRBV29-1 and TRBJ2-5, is SAVISQKPSRDICQRGTSLTIQCQVDSQVTMMFWYRQQPGQSLTLIATANQGSEATYESGFVIDKFPISRPNLTFSTLTVSNMSPEDSSIYLCSVPTGEWETQYFGPGTRLLVL.

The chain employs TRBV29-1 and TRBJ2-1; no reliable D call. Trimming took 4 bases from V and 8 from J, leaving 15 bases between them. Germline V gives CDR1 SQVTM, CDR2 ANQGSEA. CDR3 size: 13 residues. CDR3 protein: CSVVLAWLHEQFF. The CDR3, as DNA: TGCAGCGTTGTATTGGCGTGGCTCCATGAGCAGTTCTTC.

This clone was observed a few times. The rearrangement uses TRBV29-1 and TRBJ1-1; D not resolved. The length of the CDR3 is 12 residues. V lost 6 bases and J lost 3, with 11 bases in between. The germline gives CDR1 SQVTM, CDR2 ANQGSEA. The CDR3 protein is CSVPGRDTEAFF. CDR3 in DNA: TGCAGCGTACCAGGAAGGGACACTGAAGCTTTCTTT. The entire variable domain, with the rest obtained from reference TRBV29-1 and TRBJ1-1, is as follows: SAVISQKPSRDICQRGTSLTIQCQVDSQVTMMFWYRQQPGQSLTLIATANQGSEATYESGFVIDKFPISRPNLTFSTLTVSNMSPEDSSIYLCSVPGRDTEAFFGQGTRLTVV.